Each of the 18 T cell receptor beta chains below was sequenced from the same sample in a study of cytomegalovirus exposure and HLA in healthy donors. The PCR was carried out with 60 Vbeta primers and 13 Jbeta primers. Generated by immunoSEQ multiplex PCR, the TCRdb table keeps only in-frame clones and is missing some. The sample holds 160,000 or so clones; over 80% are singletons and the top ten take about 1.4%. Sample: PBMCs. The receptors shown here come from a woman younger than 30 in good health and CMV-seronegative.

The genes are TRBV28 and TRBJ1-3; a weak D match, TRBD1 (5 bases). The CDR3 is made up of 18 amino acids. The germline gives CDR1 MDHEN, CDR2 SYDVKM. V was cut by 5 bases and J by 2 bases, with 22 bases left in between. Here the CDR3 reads CASSPLRMGGQTGNTIYF. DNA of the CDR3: TGTGCCAGCAGTCCATTGCGAATGGGGGGTCAGACTGGAAACACCATATATTTT.

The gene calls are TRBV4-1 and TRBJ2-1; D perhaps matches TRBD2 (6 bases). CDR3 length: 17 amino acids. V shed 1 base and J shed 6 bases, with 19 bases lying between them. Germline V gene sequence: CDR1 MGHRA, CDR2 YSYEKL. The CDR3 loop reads CASSQGGVGDGVNEQFF. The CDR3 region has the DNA TGCGCCAGCAGCCAAGGGGGGGTGGGGGACGGAGTCAATGAGCAGTTCTTC.

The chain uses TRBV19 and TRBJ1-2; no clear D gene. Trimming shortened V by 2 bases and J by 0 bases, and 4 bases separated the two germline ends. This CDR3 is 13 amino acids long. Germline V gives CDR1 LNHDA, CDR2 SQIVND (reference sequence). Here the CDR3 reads CASSIQANYGYTF. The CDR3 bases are TGTGCCAGTAGTATACAGGCTAACTATGGCTACACCTTC.

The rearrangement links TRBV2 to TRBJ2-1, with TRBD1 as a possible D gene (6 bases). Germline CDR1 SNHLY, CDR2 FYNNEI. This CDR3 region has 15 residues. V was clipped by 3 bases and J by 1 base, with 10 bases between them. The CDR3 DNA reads TGTGCCAGCAGTGATTCGAGGGGGTCCTACAATGAGCAGTTCTTC. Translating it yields CASSDSRGSYNEQFF.

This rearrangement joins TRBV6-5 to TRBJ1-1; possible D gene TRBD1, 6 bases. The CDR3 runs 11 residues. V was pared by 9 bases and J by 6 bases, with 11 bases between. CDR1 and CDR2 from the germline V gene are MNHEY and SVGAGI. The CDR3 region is CASLRGAEAFF. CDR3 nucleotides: TGTGCCAGTCTCAGGGGAGCTGAAGCTTTCTTT.

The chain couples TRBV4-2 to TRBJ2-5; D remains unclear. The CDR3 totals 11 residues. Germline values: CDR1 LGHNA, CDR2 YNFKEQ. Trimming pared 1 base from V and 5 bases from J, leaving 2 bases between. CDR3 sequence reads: CASSQAETQYF. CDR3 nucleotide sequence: TGTGCCAGCAGCCAAGCTGAGACCCAGTACTTC.

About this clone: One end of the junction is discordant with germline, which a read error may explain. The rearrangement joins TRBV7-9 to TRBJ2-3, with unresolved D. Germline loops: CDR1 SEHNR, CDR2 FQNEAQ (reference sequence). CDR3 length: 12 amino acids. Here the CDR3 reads CSSSSLSDTQYF. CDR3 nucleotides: TGTTCCAGCAGCTCCTTATCAGATACGCAGTATTTT.

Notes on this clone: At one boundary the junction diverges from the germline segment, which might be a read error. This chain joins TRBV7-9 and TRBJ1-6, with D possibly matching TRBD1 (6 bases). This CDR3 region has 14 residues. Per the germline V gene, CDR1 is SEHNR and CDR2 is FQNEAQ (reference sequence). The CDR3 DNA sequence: TGTTCCAGCAGGGAACAGGGTGGGAAGTCACCCCTCCACTTT. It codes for CSSREQGGKSPLHF.

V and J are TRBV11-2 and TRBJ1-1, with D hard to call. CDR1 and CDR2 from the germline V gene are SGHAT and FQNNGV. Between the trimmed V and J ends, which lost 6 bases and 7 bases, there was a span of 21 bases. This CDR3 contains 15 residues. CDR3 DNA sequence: TGTGCCAGCAGGAGGGTTACCGGCACTACGAATGAAGCTTTCTTT. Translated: CASRRVTGTTNEAFF.

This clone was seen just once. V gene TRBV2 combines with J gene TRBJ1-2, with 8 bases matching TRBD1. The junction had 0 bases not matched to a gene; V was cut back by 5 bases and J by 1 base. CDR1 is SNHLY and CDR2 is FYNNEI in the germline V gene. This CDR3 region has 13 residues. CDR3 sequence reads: CASSTGGNYGYTF. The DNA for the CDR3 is TGTGCCAGCAGTACAGGGGGTAACTATGGCTACACCTTC.

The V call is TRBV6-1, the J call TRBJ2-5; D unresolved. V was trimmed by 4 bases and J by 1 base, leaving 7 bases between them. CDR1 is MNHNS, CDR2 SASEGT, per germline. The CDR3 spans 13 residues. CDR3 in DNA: TGTGCCAGCAGTGTGAACAGCCAAGAGACCCAGTACTTC. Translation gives CASSVNSQETQYF.

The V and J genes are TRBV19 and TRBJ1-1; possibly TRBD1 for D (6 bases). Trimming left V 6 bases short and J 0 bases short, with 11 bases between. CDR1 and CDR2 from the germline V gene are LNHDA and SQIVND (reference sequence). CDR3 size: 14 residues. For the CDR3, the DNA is TGTGCCAGTAGCGCGGACAGCATGAACACTGAAGCTTTCTTT. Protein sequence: CASSADSMNTEAFF.

CDR3 DNA sequence: TGCGCCAGCAGGGACAGCTGGAACACTGAAGCTTTCTTT. This sequence encodes CASRDSWNTEAFF. This chain joins TRBV10-1 and TRBJ1-1; D possibly corresponds to TRBD1 (6 bases). The V and J ends lost 6 bases and 1 base respectively, with 9 bases between them. Germline V CDR1 and CDR2: WNHNN, SYGVQD (reference sequence). The CDR3 contains 13 residues.

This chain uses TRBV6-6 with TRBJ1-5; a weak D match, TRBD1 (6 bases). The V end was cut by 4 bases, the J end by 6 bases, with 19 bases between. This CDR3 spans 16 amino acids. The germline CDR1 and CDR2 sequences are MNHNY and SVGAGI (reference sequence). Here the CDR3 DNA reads TGTGCCAGCAGTTCGCGCACAGGGCGTAGTCGTCAGCCCCAGCATTTT. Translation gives CASSSRTGRSRQPQHF.

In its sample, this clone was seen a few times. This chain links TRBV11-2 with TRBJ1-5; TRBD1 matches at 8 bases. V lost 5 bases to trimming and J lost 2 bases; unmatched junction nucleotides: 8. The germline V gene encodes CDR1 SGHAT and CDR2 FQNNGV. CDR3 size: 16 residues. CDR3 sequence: CASSDKTGVGNQPQHF. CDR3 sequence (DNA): TGTGCCAGCAGCGACAAGACAGGGGTCGGCAATCAGCCCCAGCATTTT.

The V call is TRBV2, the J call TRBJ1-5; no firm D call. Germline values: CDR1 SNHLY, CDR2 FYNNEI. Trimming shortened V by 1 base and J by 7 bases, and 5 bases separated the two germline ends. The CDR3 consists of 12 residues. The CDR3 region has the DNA TGTGCCAGCAGTGAAGATATCCAGCCCCAGCATTTT. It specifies CASSEDIQPQHF. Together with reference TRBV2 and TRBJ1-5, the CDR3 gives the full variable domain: EPEVTQTPSHQVTQMGQEVILRCVPISNHLYFYWYRQILGQKVEFLVSFYNNEISEKSEIFDDQFSVERPDGSNFTLKIRSTKLEDSAMYFCASSEDIQPQHFGDGTRLSIL.

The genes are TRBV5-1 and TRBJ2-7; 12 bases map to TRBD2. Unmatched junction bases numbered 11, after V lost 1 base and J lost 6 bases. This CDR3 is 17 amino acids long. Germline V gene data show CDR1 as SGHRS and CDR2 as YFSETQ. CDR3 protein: CASSLTQGLAGFVEQYF. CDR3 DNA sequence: TGCGCCAGCAGCTTGACTCAAGGACTAGCGGGGTTTGTCGAGCAGTACTTC. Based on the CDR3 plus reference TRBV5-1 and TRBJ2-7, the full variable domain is KAGVTQTPRYLIKTRGQQVTLSCSPISGHRSVSWYQQTPGQGLQFLFEYFSETQRNKGNFPGRFSGRQFSNSRSEMNVSTLELGDSALYLCASSLTQGLAGFVEQYFGPGTRLTVT.

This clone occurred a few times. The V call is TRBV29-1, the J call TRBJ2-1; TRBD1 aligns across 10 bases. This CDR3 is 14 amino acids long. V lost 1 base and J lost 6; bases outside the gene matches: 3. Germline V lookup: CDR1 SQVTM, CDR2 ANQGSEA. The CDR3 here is CSVEAWTGGNEQFF. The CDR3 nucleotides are TGCAGCGTTGAAGCTTGGACAGGGGGCAATGAGCAGTTCTTC.